Included here is one T cell receptor (beta chain) sequence, with context. Data came from immunoSEQ multiplex PCR; TCRdb stores just in-frame clones and leaves some out. The table shows approximately 270,000 clones, with around 89% occurring only once. The CDR3 loop spans 14 amino acids. Germline loops: CDR1 SGHRS, CDR2 YFSETQ. V lost 4 bases and J 6 bases, leaving 16 bases between the germline ends. The data were obtained in a study of blood T cell repertoires in COVID-19. V and J are TRBV5-1 and TRBJ1-2, with D perhaps TRBD1 (6 bases). The sequenced sample was peripheral blood. This receptor was obtained from a man younger than 45 with acute or convalescent COVID-19. Here the CDR3 DNA reads TGCGCCAGCAGCCCCGAGGGACAACTGAATGGCTACACCTTC. It specifies CASSPEGQLNGYTF.